This TCR beta chain was recovered during a study of technical replicates of blood from a few donors. The CDR3 runs to 15 residues. Germline values: CDR1 SGHDT, CDR2 YYEEEE. Deletions cut 4 bases from V and 5 bases from J, with 18 bases between. Here immunoSEQ multiplex PCR was the method, and the copy in TCRdb shows in-frame clones only, minus some. The sample holds about 94,000 clones, approximately 94% seen once. The sample consisted of T cells isolated from PBMCs. The clonotype was recovered from a human donor in good health. V usage is TRBV5-6 and J usage is TRBJ2-5; D is possibly TRBD1 (6 bases). Here the CDR3 DNA reads TGTGCCAGCAGCCCAGGGGTCTCGCGATGGGAGACCCAGTACTTC. It specifies CASSPGVSRWETQYF.